The rows below give T cell receptor beta chains drawn from one sample of a study of cytomegalovirus exposure and HLA in healthy donors. The method was immunoSEQ multiplex PCR; TCRdb's version includes in-frame clones alone and lacks a portion of them. The repertoire has around 170,000 clones, 65% to 75% of them found once; the top ten carry roughly 1.6%. Sequencing was performed on PBMCs. These TCRs come from a girl between 5 and 17 years old in good health and CMV-seronegative. Both conserved end residues are part of each CDR3. The D gene is left open where the match is weak. Part of the rows lack a size; the others show once, few, many or a class for expanded clones.

d_call: TRBD1
clone_size: .
j_call: TRBJ2-7
v_call: TRBV27
cdr3_nt: TGTGCCAGCACCACTCGACGAGGGACAGGGGGATACGAGCAGTACTTC
cdr3_aa: CASTTRRGTGGYEQYF

d_call: .
clone_size: .
j_call: TRBJ1-4
v_call: TRBV15
cdr3_nt: TGTGCCACCAGCAGAGGCGGGACCGGGCCCTCGGATGAAAAACTGTTTTTT
cdr3_aa: CATSRGGTGPSDEKLFF

d_call: TRBD1
clone_size: few
j_call: TRBJ1-1
v_call: TRBV6-1
cdr3_nt: TGTGCCAGCAGGGGGGCCAGGGGGCTGACTGAAGCTTTCTTT
cdr3_aa: CASRGARGLTEAFF

d_call: .
clone_size: few
j_call: TRBJ1-1
v_call: TRBV21-1
cdr3_nt: TGTGCCAGCAGAACCGACAGGGGAGAGAACACTGAAGCTTTCTTT
cdr3_aa: CASRTDRGENTEAFF

d_call: .
clone_size: .
j_call: TRBJ1-2
v_call: TRBV15
cdr3_nt: TGTGCCACCAGCAGAGATGGGGCCGGCAAGCTAAACTATGGCTACACCTTC
cdr3_aa: CATSRDGAGKLNYGYTF

d_call: TRBD1
clone_size: .
j_call: TRBJ2-7
v_call: TRBV5-4
cdr3_nt: TGTGCCAGCAGCAAGGGGGCTGTCTACGAGCAGTACTTC
cdr3_aa: CASSKGAVYEQYF

d_call: .
clone_size: .
j_call: TRBJ1-1
v_call: TRBV19
cdr3_nt: TGTGCCAGTAGTGTCAGGGGAGACACTGAAGCTTTCTTT
cdr3_aa: CASSVRGDTEAFF

d_call: .
clone_size: .
j_call: TRBJ2-7
v_call: TRBV18
cdr3_nt: TGTGCCAGCTCAACGGACACCTACGAGCAGTACTTC
cdr3_aa: CASSTDTYEQYF

d_call: .
clone_size: .
j_call: TRBJ1-2
v_call: TRBV4-1
cdr3_nt: TGCGCCAGCAGCCACCTTTCGAGGGACTATGGCTACACCTTC
cdr3_aa: CASSHLSRDYGYTF

d_call: TRBD1
clone_size: .
j_call: TRBJ2-7
v_call: TRBV5-4
cdr3_nt: TGTGCCAGCAGCGCTCCGGGACAGGCTTCCTACGAGCAGTACTTC
cdr3_aa: CASSAPGQASYEQYF

d_call: TRBD1
clone_size: .
j_call: TRBJ1-2
v_call: TRBV6-7
cdr3_nt: TGTGCCAGCAGTTTCCCGAAAGGGGGCTTTAGGGCTTTCTATGGCTACACCTTC
cdr3_aa: CASSFPKGGFRAFYGYTF

d_call: TRBD1
clone_size: .
j_call: TRBJ1-5
v_call: TRBV7-9
cdr3_nt: TGTGCCAGCAGCTTGACAGGGAATCAGCCCCAGCATTTT
cdr3_aa: CASSLTGNQPQHF

d_call: .
clone_size: .
j_call: TRBJ1-1
v_call: TRBV2
cdr3_nt: TGTGCCAGCCGGAGCGGCGACACTGAAGCTTTCTTT
cdr3_aa: CASRSGDTEAFF

d_call: .
clone_size: .
j_call: TRBJ2-3
v_call: TRBV27
cdr3_nt: TGTGCCAGCAGAAATCCCACGGGAGCGAGTACGCAGTATTTT
cdr3_aa: CASRNPTGASTQYF

d_call: .
clone_size: .
j_call: TRBJ2-1
v_call: TRBV4-2
cdr3_nt: TGTGCCAGCAGCTCCGAACAGGGATCCTACAGTGAGCAGTTCTTC
cdr3_aa: CASSSEQGSYSEQFF

d_call: TRBD1
clone_size: .
j_call: TRBJ2-7
v_call: TRBV6-4
cdr3_nt: TGTGCCAGCAGTGAGGGACAGGGGAATAGCGAGCAGTACTTC
cdr3_aa: CASSEGQGNSEQYF

d_call: .
clone_size: many
j_call: TRBJ1-1
v_call: TRBV14
cdr3_nt: TGTGCCAGCAGCCTCGCACCAGGGGTCACTGAAGCTTTCTTT
cdr3_aa: CASSLAPGVTEAFF

d_call: .
clone_size: .
j_call: TRBJ2-1
v_call: TRBV10-2
cdr3_nt: TGCGCCAGCAGTTGGGACTCCGACAATGAGCAGTTCTTC
cdr3_aa: CASSWDSDNEQFF

d_call: TRBD1
clone_size: few
j_call: TRBJ1-5
v_call: TRBV12-5
cdr3_nt: TGTGCTAGTGGGACAGGGCTAAATCAGCCCCAGCATTTT
cdr3_aa: CASGTGLNQPQHF

d_call: .
clone_size: .
j_call: TRBJ1-2
v_call: TRBV2
cdr3_nt: TGTGCCAGCAGAGATGGACGGGGAAACTATGGCTACACCTTC
cdr3_aa: CASRDGRGNYGYTF

d_call: TRBD2
clone_size: .
j_call: TRBJ2-7
v_call: TRBV30
cdr3_nt: TGTGCCTGGACCAGCGGGGGAACCTACGAGCAGTACTTC
cdr3_aa: CAWTSGGTYEQYF

d_call: TRBD1
clone_size: .
j_call: TRBJ1-5
v_call: TRBV15
cdr3_nt: TGTGCCACCAGCAGAGGAGAGACAGGGATTGAGCCCCAGCATTTT
cdr3_aa: CATSRGETGIEPQHF

d_call: .
clone_size: .
j_call: TRBJ1-1
v_call: TRBV11-2
cdr3_nt: TGTGCCAGCAGCCCTCGACCAGAGAGGGGGGAAGCTTTCTTT
cdr3_aa: CASSPRPERGEAFF

d_call: TRBD1
clone_size: .
j_call: TRBJ1-1
v_call: TRBV9
cdr3_nt: TGTGCCAGCAGCGCCCAGGGGGGCTCCGCCGAAGCTTTCTTT
cdr3_aa: CASSAQGGSAEAFF

d_call: .
clone_size: few
j_call: TRBJ2-3
v_call: TRBV2
cdr3_nt: TGTGCCAGCACCGAGGGTCAGACCACAGATACGCAGTATTTT
cdr3_aa: CASTEGQTTDTQYF

d_call: .
clone_size: .
j_call: TRBJ2-1
v_call: TRBV9
cdr3_nt: TGTGCCAGCAGCGTAAGCCACAATGAGCAGTTCTTC
cdr3_aa: CASSVSHNEQFF

d_call: .
clone_size: .
j_call: TRBJ2-7
v_call: TRBV4-1
cdr3_nt: TGCGCCAGCAGCCAAGTCGAGAACCAGGGATACGAGCAGTACTTC
cdr3_aa: CASSQVENQGYEQYF

d_call: .
clone_size: once
j_call: TRBJ2-3
v_call: TRBV5-1
cdr3_nt: TGCGCCAGCAGCGGGGGGGCGAAAGATACGCAGTATTTT
cdr3_aa: CASSGGAKDTQYF

d_call: .
clone_size: .
j_call: TRBJ1-6
v_call: TRBV9
cdr3_nt: TGTGCCAGCAGCGTTGACAGCCTAAATTCACCCCTCCACTTT
cdr3_aa: CASSVDSLNSPLHF

d_call: TRBD1
clone_size: .
j_call: TRBJ1-4
v_call: TRBV6-5
cdr3_nt: TGTGCCAGCAGTACTAGGGACAGGGGGATAGAAAAACTGTTTTTT
cdr3_aa: CASSTRDRGIEKLFF

d_call: TRBD1
clone_size: .
j_call: TRBJ1-2
v_call: TRBV29-1
cdr3_nt: TGCAGCGTTGAGCCGACAGGGGCGAGGAAAGGCTACACCTTC
cdr3_aa: CSVEPTGARKGYTF

d_call: .
clone_size: .
j_call: TRBJ1-2
v_call: TRBV30
cdr3_nt: TGTGCCTGGAGTGGTCAGGCAGGCGCATATGGCTACACCTTC
cdr3_aa: CAWSGQAGAYGYTF

d_call: .
clone_size: .
j_call: TRBJ2-7
v_call: TRBV5-4
cdr3_nt: TGTGCCAGCAGCAGAGAGGGCCTCGCCTACGAGCAGTACTTC
cdr3_aa: CASSREGLAYEQYF

d_call: .
clone_size: .
j_call: TRBJ2-3
v_call: TRBV11-2
cdr3_nt: TGTGCCAGCAGCTTGATGGAGACAGCCCAAGGAACGCAGTATTTT
cdr3_aa: CASSLMETAQGTQYF

d_call: .
clone_size: .
j_call: TRBJ2-7
v_call: TRBV19
cdr3_nt: TGTGCCAGTAGATCGGGACAAGTGAACTACGAGCAGTACTTC
cdr3_aa: CASRSGQVNYEQYF

d_call: TRBD1
clone_size: once
j_call: TRBJ1-6
v_call: TRBV15
cdr3_nt: TGTGCCACCAGTCCCTTGCCAGGGGGAGCCCTCCACTTT
cdr3_aa: CATSPLPGGALHF

d_call: TRBD1
clone_size: .
j_call: TRBJ1-6
v_call: TRBV6-6
cdr3_nt: TGTGCCAGCACCCCTGGCACCCGGGACAGCTCTTCACCCCTCCACTTT
cdr3_aa: CASTPGTRDSSSPLHF

d_call: .
clone_size: .
j_call: TRBJ2-7
v_call: TRBV1
cdr3_nt: TGCACCAGCAGCCAAGATAGGTGGGCAGAGACGGTCCTGGAGCAGTACTTC
cdr3_aa: CTSSQDRWAETVLEQYF

d_call: TRBD2
clone_size: .
j_call: TRBJ2-2
v_call: TRBV6-4
cdr3_nt: TGTGCCAGCAGCCCGACTAGCGGGAACACCGGGGAGCTGTTTTTT
cdr3_aa: CASSPTSGNTGELFF

d_call: .
clone_size: .
j_call: TRBJ1-1
v_call: TRBV19
cdr3_nt: TGTGCCAGTAGTCCGACCCGGGACTTGAACACTGAAGCTTTCTTT
cdr3_aa: CASSPTRDLNTEAFF

d_call: .
clone_size: .
j_call: TRBJ1-1
v_call: TRBV2
cdr3_nt: TGTGCCGGAGGGATACTAAACAAGAACACTGAAGCTTTCTTT
cdr3_aa: CAGGILNKNTEAFF

d_call: .
clone_size: once
j_call: TRBJ2-2
v_call: TRBV13
cdr3_nt: TGTGCCAGCAGCCCAACCACCGGGACACAAAACACCGGGGAGCTGTTTTTT
cdr3_aa: CASSPTTGTQNTGELFF

d_call: TRBD2
clone_size: .
j_call: TRBJ2-3
v_call: TRBV30
cdr3_nt: TGTGCCTGGAGTGTCGGGACTAGCGGGGGAGGAAATACGCAGTATTTT
cdr3_aa: CAWSVGTSGGGNTQYF

d_call: .
clone_size: .
j_call: TRBJ2-7
v_call: TRBV6-1
cdr3_nt: TGTGCCAGCAGTGAAGGCCCTTCAAGCGACTACGAGCAGTACTTC
cdr3_aa: CASSEGPSSDYEQYF

d_call: .
clone_size: .
j_call: TRBJ1-1
v_call: TRBV27
cdr3_nt: TGTGCCAGCGCCCATCTCGGGGAGTCTGAAGCTTTCTTT
cdr3_aa: CASAHLGESEAFF

d_call: .
clone_size: .
j_call: TRBJ2-7
v_call: TRBV15
cdr3_nt: TGTGCCACCAGCAGAGATGGGGGGTACGAGCAGTACTTC
cdr3_aa: CATSRDGGYEQYF

d_call: .
clone_size: .
j_call: TRBJ1-4
v_call: TRBV29-1
cdr3_nt: TGCAGCGTTGCCGGCAGGGGAGGGGAAAAACTGTTTTTT
cdr3_aa: CSVAGRGGEKLFF

d_call: .
clone_size: .
j_call: TRBJ2-2
v_call: TRBV5-1
cdr3_nt: TGCGCCAGCAGCTTGGCACAGTACACCGGGGAGCTGTTTTTT
cdr3_aa: CASSLAQYTGELFF

d_call: TRBD2
clone_size: .
j_call: TRBJ2-7
v_call: TRBV15
cdr3_nt: TGTGCCACCAGCAGAGAGCCGTCGAGACTAGCGGGATCCTACGAGCAGTACTTC
cdr3_aa: CATSREPSRLAGSYEQYF

d_call: TRBD2
clone_size: .
j_call: TRBJ2-7
v_call: TRBV2
cdr3_nt: TGTGCCAGCAGTCTAGCGGGGGGGCTTTACGAGCAGTACTTC
cdr3_aa: CASSLAGGLYEQYF

d_call: .
clone_size: .
j_call: TRBJ1-2
v_call: TRBV12-5
cdr3_nt: TGTGCTAGTGGCCCGGGGTCCTTGGGCTATGGCTACACCTTC
cdr3_aa: CASGPGSLGYGYTF

d_call: .
clone_size: once
j_call: TRBJ1-2
v_call: TRBV6-1
cdr3_nt: TGTGCCAGCAGTGAATCGTTTGGCTACACCTTC
cdr3_aa: CASSESFGYTF

d_call: .
clone_size: .
j_call: TRBJ1-1
v_call: TRBV19
cdr3_nt: TGTGCCAGTAGTGGGCCACTTGAAGCTTTCTTT
cdr3_aa: CASSGPLEAFF

d_call: TRBD1
clone_size: .
j_call: TRBJ1-3
v_call: TRBV29-1
cdr3_nt: TGCAGCGTTGCAGGGGGTTCCCTCCCTGGAAACACCATATATTTT
cdr3_aa: CSVAGGSLPGNTIYF